The next 21 T cell receptor beta chains were all read from a single sample in a study of shared clonotypes between healthy human individuals. The data were produced by immunoSEQ multiplex PCR, yet TCRdb's version contains in-frame clones alone and is incomplete. This table holds some 740,000 clones, more than 85% found once. It was CD45RO-negative cells, positively selected for CCR7, that made up naive CD8 cells, with terminally differentiated effector memory CD45RA+ cells excluded. Sequenced sample: naive CD8+ T cells sorted from blood. The receptors stem from a man under 40 in good health.

In this sample, this clone turned up once. The gene calls are TRBV10-3 and TRBJ1-1; D possibly corresponds to TRBD1 (6 bases). The CDR3 has 17 amino acids. V gave up 0 bases and J gave up 3 bases, with 17 bases separating them. Germline CDR1 reads ENHRY; CDR2 reads SYGVKD. This CDR3 reads CAISESPGAATDTEAFF. In DNA form, the CDR3 reads TGTGCCATCAGTGAGTCCCCAGGGGCCGCAACGGACACTGAAGCTTTCTTT.

The genes are TRBV7-9 and TRBJ1-4; D not resolved. Germline V gene sequence: CDR1 SEHNR, CDR2 FQNEAQ (reference sequence). The germline V and J ends were trimmed by 1 base and 0 bases, with 9 bases remaining between them. The CDR3 contains 16 residues. The CDR3 spells CASSLGVSATNEKLFF. The CDR3, as DNA: TGTGCCAGCAGCTTAGGGGTCTCTGCAACTAATGAAAAACTGTTTTTT.

This rearrangement joins TRBV5-4 to TRBJ2-5; D may match TRBD1 or TRBD2 (6 bases each). CDR1 is SGHNT and CDR2 is YYREEE in the germline V gene (reference sequence). The CDR3 sequence is 17 residues long. V was clipped by 0 bases and J by 2 bases, with 17 bases between them. In DNA, the CDR3 is TGTGCCAGCAGCTTGGGCCTGGGGGGACAAGCTCAAGAGACCCAGTACTTC. Encoded protein: CASSLGLGGQAQETQYF.

V gene TRBV7-9 combines with J gene TRBJ2-7; 12 bases line up with TRBD2. The CDR3 totals 18 residues. CDR1 and CDR2 from the germline V gene are SEHNR and FQNEAQ (reference sequence). V lost 4 bases to trimming and J lost 7 bases; unmatched junction nucleotides: 17. The CDR3 DNA reads TGTGCCAGCAGCTACTCGGGACTAGCGGGCGAGTTTAGGTGGGAGCAGTACTTC. Translated, it gives CASSYSGLAGEFRWEQYF.

This sequence joins TRBV4-2 and TRBJ2-3, with TRBD2 matching over 10 bases. The CDR3 contains 17 residues. The V gene end was trimmed by 0 bases and the J gene end by 2 bases; junction bases not matched to a gene: 5. The germline CDR1 and CDR2 sequences are LGHNA and YNFKEQ. This chain's CDR3 is CASSQDVAGGPTDTQYF. The CDR3 DNA is TGTGCCAGCAGCCAAGATGTAGCGGGAGGCCCCACAGATACGCAGTATTTT.

V gene TRBV18 combines with J gene TRBJ2-2; D is unclear. Germline V gives CDR1 KGHSH, CDR2 LQKENI. The V gene lost 0 bases and the J gene lost 5 bases, with 10 bases spanning the gap. The CDR3 consists of 15 residues. The CDR3 DNA follows: TGTGCCAGCTCACCACCCCAGCTTGAAACCGGGGAGCTGTTTTTT. Its translation is CASSPPQLETGELFF.

The chain employs TRBV6-5 and TRBJ2-3; D is possibly TRBD2 (7 bases). There are 14 residues in the CDR3. The ends were cut back, 6 bases at V and 0 bases at J, with 10 bases in the middle. Germline assignment: CDR1 MNHEY and CDR2 SVGAGI. CDR3: CASRGGLSTDTQYF. For the CDR3, the DNA is TGTGCCAGCAGGGGGGGGCTTAGCACAGATACGCAGTATTTT.

V is TRBV19 and J is TRBJ1-5; D remains ambiguous. V shed 7 bases and J shed 2 bases, with 15 bases lying between them. The germline V gene encodes CDR1 LNHDA and CDR2 SQIVND (reference sequence). The CDR3 extends over 15 amino acids. The CDR3 DNA reads TGTGCCAGTATGTCCCCCGGGAAGGGCAATCAGCCCCAGCATTTT. This sequence encodes CASMSPGKGNQPQHF.

The chain combines TRBV7-6 with TRBJ2-7; 10 nucleotides agree with TRBD1. This CDR3 is built from 14 residues. V lost 6 bases and J lost 7; bases outside the gene matches: 9. CDR1 and CDR2 (germline): SGHVS, FNYEAQ. The DNA for the CDR3 is TGTGCCAGCAGACCCGGGACAGGGGTATCGGAGCAGTACTTC. Amino acid sequence: CASRPGTGVSEQYF.

The chain employs TRBV30 and TRBJ2-7; possibly TRBD2 for D (6 bases). The CDR3 loop spans 13 amino acids. The V gene lost 7 bases and the J gene lost 3 bases, with 16 bases spanning the gap. Germline-derived CDR1 and CDR2 are GTSNPN and SVGIG (reference sequence). CDR3 sequence reads: CASEGDKLYEQYF. The CDR3 DNA sequence: TGTGCCTCGGAGGGAGACAAGCTCTACGAGCAGTACTTC.

This clone was counted at least ten times. V and J are TRBV27 and TRBJ2-3; D is possibly TRBD2 (5 bases). Germline CDR1 reads MNHEY; CDR2 reads SMNVEV (reference sequence). The CDR3 spans 15 residues. V was cut by 5 bases and J by 3 bases, with 15 bases left in between. CDR3 DNA: TGTGCCAGCAGTCCACTACAAGAGGGAACAGATACGCAGTATTTT. This translates into CASSPLQEGTDTQYF.

This chain links TRBV6-5 with TRBJ2-5; a possible D gene is TRBD2 (6 bases). The CDR3 has 15 residues. Germline CDR1 reads MNHEY; CDR2 reads SVGAGI. The V end was cut by 5 bases, the J end by 4 bases, with 17 bases between. The CDR3 nucleotides are TGTGCCAGCAGTCCGGGGCGGGGCGGAGGAGAGACCCAGTACTTC. This sequence encodes CASSPGRGGGETQYF.

The chain has TRBV11-2 and TRBJ2-1, with TRBD2 matching 13 bases. The CDR3 covers 15 residues. From germline, CDR1 is SGHAT and CDR2 FQNNGV. The V segment lost 3 bases and the J segment 6 bases; nucleotides outside the gene matches: 2. The CDR3 loop reads CASSLTSGGPNEQFF. CDR3 sequence (DNA): TGTGCCAGCAGCTTGACTAGCGGGGGGCCCAATGAGCAGTTCTTC. The whole variable domain, filled in from reference TRBV11-2 and TRBJ2-1, reads EAGVAQSPRYKIIEKRQSVAFWCNPISGHATLYWYQQILGQGPKLLIQFQNNGVVDDSQLPKDRFSAERLKGVDSTLKIQPAKLEDSAVYLCASSLTSGGPNEQFFGPGTRLTVL.

The chain uses TRBV18 and TRBJ1-1; TRBD1 matches 9 bases. V shed 0 bases and J 3 bases; nucleotides not matched to a gene: 2. The CDR3 is 15 amino acids. The germline gives CDR1 KGHSH, CDR2 LQKENI. CDR3 sequence: CASSPPDRGYTEAFF. Written as DNA, the CDR3 is TGTGCCAGCTCACCACCGGACAGGGGTTACACTGAAGCTTTCTTT.

The V gene is TRBV9, the J gene TRBJ2-7; TRBD2 might be the D (5 bases). The CDR3 contains 12 residues. Germline CDR1 is SGDLS and CDR2 is YYNGEE. Trimming removed 2 bases from V and 6 bases from J, with 9 bases in between. The CDR3 bases are TGTGCCAGCAGCGTCGGGGATTCCGAGCAGTACTTC. Its protein is CASSVGDSEQYF.

The chain joins TRBV9 to TRBJ2-2; no clear D. V was trimmed by 6 bases and J by 5 bases, leaving 8 bases between them. This CDR3 region has 12 residues. Germline CDR1 and CDR2: SGDLS and YYNGEE. The chain's CDR3 is CASKERTGELFF. The CDR3 DNA reads as TGTGCCAGCAAAGAGAGGACCGGGGAGCTGTTTTTT. Full variable domain (rest looked up from reference TRBV9 and TRBJ2-2): DSGVTQTPKHLITATGQRVTLRCSPRSGDLSVYWYQQSLDQGLQFLIQYYNGEERAKGNILERFSAQQFPDLHSELNLSSLELGDSALYFCASKERTGELFFGEGSRLTVL.

The chain employs TRBV11-2 and TRBJ2-7, with D hard to call. Trimming removed 0 bases at V and 3 bases at J, with 12 bases between. The germline CDR1 and CDR2 sequences are SGHAT and FQNNGV. The CDR3 consists of 15 residues. CDR3 DNA: TGTGCCAGCAGCTTAGAAGGCAGAAATTACTACGAGCAGTACTTC. It is translated as CASSLEGRNYYEQYF.

This CDR3 is CASRDGRTYGYTF. The CDR3 coding sequence is TGTGCCAGCAGGGACGGACGGACCTATGGCTACACCTTC. The rearrangement uses TRBV6-1 and TRBJ1-2, with D unclear. Trimming removed 6 bases from V and 4 bases from J, with 12 bases in between. Looked up from germline, CDR1 is MNHNS and CDR2 is SASEGT. The CDR3 totals 13 residues.

The genes are TRBV2 and TRBJ2-7; 10 nucleotides line up with TRBD2. Looked up from germline, CDR1 is SNHLY and CDR2 is FYNNEI. This CDR3 has 15 residues. V was clipped by 6 bases and J by 2 bases; unmatched bases: 7. In DNA, the CDR3 is TGTGCCAGCAGAGGGACTAGCGAACCCCCCTACGAGCAGTACTTC. Protein product: CASRGTSEPPYEQYF. Using reference TRBV2 and TRBJ2-7 for the parts outside the CDR3, the full variable domain is EPEVTQTPSHQVTQMGQEVILRCVPISNHLYFYWYRQILGQKVEFLVSFYNNEISEKSEIFDDQFSVERPDGSNFTLKIRSTKLEDSAMYFCASRGTSEPPYEQYFGPGTRLTVT.

The chain is built from TRBV7-2 and TRBJ2-7; D remains unclear. In germline, CDR1 is SGHTA, CDR2 FQGNSA. Trimming removed 4 bases at V and 4 bases at J, with 11 bases between. CDR3 size: 13 residues. CDR3 residues: CASSSGPGYEQYF. Here the CDR3 DNA reads TGTGCCAGCAGCTCCGGACCTGGATACGAGCAGTACTTC.

About this clone itself: In the same sample, other DNA sequences code for this CDR3. The chain carries TRBV7-9 and TRBJ2-7; D is uncertain. V was cut by 5 bases and J by 4 bases, with 6 bases left in between. Looked up from germline, CDR1 is SEHNR and CDR2 is FQNEAQ (reference sequence). This CDR3 spans 11 amino acids. In DNA, the CDR3 is TGTGCCAGCAGCCTGGAATACGAGCAGTACTTC. Translated, it gives CASSLEYEQYF.